This TCR beta chain was sequenced during a study of breast tumors, draining lymph nodes, adjacent tissues. Study-wide findings and caveats: Compared with basal-like, luminal-like tumors shared significantly more repertoire with nontumor tissue. The lymph node origin of tumor T cells was framed as consistent with a hypothesis, not demonstrated. Findings are consistent with lymph node origin and intratumoral expansion of most tumor T cells. Tumors had less TCR diversity than lymph nodes, more than nontumor tissue.

TCRdb reprocessed the multiplex PCR reads with MiXCR, giving one entry per CDR3 protein. The table records over 10,000 distinct CDR3 sequences, about three fifths of them present only once. The CDR3 runs 16 residues. V dropped 0 bases and J dropped 0 bases, with 10 bases sitting between them. The germline V gene has CDR1 SGHTS and CDR2 YDEGEE. A word on this clonotype: As yet, its antigen is unknown.

The chain employs TRBV5-8 and TRBJ2-1; tentatively, D is TRBD2 (6 bases). The material sequenced was tumor-adjacent breast tissue. The sequence came from a female donor with breast cancer. Some clones in this sample may be carry-over from other donors' samples. This CDR3 reads CASSLEGGLSYNEQFF. In DNA form, the CDR3 reads TGTGCCAGCAGCTTGGAAGGAGGGCTCTCCTACAATGAGCAGTTCTTC.